The clone carrying this T cell receptor beta chain was observed a few times. Its antigen is not known. This specimen belongs to a study of cytomegalovirus exposure and HLA in healthy donors. Study details: Unique TCRs numbering about 87 million, obtained from HLA-typed donors, made up an early data release. Among the 398 donors who were genotyped, about 80% fell in the genetic ancestry cluster that is associated with self-reported Caucasian donors.

Points from the study as a whole: Sequencing depth roughly uniform across donors was assumed in presence/absence analyses. In an earlier analysis, most TCR beta V segments were productive about 90% or about 30% of the time.

A multiplex PCR was run with 60 Vbeta primers and 13 Jbeta primers. TCRdb's copy holds only in-frame clones and misses some; the assay was immunoSEQ multiplex PCR. Among 100,000 to 150,000 clones listed, approximately 10% were seen once. This CDR3 is 12 amino acids long. The V gene lost 5 bases and the J gene lost 8 bases, with 12 bases spanning the gap. The germline CDR1 and CDR2 sequences are SGHNT and YENEEA. This sequence joins TRBV11-3 and TRBJ1-2, with D perhaps TRBD1 (5 bases). Sequenced: PBMCs. This sequence was found in a young woman in good health and CMV-seropositive. The CDR3 is CASSPTREGYTF. DNA of the CDR3: TGTGCCAGCAGCCCCACCAGGGAAGGCTACACCTTC.